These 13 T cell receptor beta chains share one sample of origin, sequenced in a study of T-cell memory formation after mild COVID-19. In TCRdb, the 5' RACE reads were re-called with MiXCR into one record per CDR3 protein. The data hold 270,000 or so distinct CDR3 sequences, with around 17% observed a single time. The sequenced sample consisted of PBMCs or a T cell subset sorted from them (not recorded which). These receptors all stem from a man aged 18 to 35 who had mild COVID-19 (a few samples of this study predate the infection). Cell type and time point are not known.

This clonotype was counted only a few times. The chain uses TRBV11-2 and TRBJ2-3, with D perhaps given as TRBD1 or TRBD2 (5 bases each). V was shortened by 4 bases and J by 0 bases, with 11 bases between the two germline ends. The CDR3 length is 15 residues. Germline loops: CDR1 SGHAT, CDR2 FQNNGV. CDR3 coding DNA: TGTGCCAGCAGCTCGGGACGGACGAGCACAGATACGCAGTATTTT. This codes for CASSSGRTSTDTQYF.

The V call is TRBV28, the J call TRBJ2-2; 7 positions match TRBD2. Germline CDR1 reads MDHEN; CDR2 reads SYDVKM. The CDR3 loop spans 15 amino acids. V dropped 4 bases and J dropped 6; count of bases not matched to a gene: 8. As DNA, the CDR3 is TGTGCCAGCAGTTCCGCGGGACTATATGCCGGGGAGCTGTTTTTT. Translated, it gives CASSSAGLYAGELFF.

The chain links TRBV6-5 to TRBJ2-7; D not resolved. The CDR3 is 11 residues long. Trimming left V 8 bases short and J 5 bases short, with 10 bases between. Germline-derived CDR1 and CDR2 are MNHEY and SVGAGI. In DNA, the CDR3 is TGTGCCAGCGGCTTACTGGACGAGCAGTACTTC. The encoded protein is CASGLLDEQYF.

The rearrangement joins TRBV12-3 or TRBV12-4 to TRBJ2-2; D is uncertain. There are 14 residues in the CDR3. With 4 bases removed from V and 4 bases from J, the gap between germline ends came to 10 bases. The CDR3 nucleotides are TGTGCCAGCAGTTGGTGGGAAGCCACCGGGGAGCTGTTTTTT. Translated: CASSWWEATGELFF.

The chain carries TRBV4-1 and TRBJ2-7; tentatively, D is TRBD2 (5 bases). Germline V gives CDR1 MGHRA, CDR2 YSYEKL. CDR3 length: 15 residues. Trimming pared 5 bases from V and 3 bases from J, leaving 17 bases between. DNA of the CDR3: TGCGCCAGCAGCTGGAAACGGGGTTCCAGCTACGAGCAGTACGTC. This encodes CASSWKRGSSYEQYV.

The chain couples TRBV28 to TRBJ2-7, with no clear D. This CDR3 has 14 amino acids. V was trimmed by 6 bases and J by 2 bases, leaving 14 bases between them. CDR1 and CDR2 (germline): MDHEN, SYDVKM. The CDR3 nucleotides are TGTGCCAGCAGACCCCCCGATAGTCCCTACGAGCAGTACGTC. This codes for CASRPPDSPYEQYV.

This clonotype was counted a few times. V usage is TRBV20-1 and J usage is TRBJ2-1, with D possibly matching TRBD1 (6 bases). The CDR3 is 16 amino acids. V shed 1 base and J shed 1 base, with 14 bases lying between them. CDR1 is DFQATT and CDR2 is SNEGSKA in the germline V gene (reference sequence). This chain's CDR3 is CSARGTGIKSYNEQFF. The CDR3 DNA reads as TGCAGTGCTAGAGGCACAGGGATTAAATCCTACAATGAGCAGTTCTTC.

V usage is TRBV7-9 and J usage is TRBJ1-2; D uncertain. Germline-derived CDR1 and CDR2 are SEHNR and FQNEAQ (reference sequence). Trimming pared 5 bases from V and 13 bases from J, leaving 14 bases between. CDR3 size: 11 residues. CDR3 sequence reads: CASSLEDRGTF. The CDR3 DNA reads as TGTGCCAGCAGCCTTGAGGACCGGGGCACCTTC. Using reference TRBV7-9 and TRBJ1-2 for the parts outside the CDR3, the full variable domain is DTGVSQNPRHKITKRGQNVTFRCDPISEHNRLYWYRQTLGQGPEFLTYFQNEAQLEKSRLLSDRFSAERPKGSFSTLEIQRTEQGDSAMYLCASSLEDRGTFGSGTRLTVV.

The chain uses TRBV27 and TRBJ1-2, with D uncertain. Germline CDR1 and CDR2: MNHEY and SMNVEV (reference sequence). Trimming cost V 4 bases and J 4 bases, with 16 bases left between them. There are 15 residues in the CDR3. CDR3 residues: CASSSLAGEAYGYTF. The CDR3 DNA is TGTGCCAGCAGTTCCCTGGCGGGAGAGGCCTATGGCTACACCTTC.

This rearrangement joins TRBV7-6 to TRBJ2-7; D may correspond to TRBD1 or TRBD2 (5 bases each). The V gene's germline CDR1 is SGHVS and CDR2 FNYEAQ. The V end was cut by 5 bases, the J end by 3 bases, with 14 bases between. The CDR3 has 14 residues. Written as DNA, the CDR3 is TGTGCCAGCAGCCTTGGGGGAAAATACTACGAGCAGTACTTC. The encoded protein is CASSLGGKYYEQYF.

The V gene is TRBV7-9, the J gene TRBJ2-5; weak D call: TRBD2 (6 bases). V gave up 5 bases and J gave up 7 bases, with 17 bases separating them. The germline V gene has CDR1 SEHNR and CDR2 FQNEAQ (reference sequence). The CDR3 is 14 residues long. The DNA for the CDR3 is TGTGCCAGCAGCGTCACTCGGGGGTCGGGGACCCAGTACTTC. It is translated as CASSVTRGSGTQYF. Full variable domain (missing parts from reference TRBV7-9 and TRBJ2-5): DTGVSQNPRHKITKRGQNVTFRCDPISEHNRLYWYRQTLGQGPEFLTYFQNEAQLEKSRLLSDRFSAERPKGSFSTLEIQRTEQGDSAMYLCASSVTRGSGTQYFGPGTRLLVL.

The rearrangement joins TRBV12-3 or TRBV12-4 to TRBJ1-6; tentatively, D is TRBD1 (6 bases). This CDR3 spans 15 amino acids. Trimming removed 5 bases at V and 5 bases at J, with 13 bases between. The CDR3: CASSQRTAHNSPLHF. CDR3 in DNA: TGTGCCAGCAGTCAACGGACAGCTCATAATTCACCCCTCCACTTT.

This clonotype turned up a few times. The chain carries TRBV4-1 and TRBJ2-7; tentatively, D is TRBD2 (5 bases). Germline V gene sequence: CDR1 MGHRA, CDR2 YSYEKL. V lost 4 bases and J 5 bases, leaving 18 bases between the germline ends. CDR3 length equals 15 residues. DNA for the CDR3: TGCGCCAGCAGCCTACGGGCCGGGGATTTCAACGAGCAGTACTTC. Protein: CASSLRAGDFNEQYF.